This TCR beta chain was sequenced for a study of T cell responses to AZD1222 COVID-19 vaccine. Study-wide findings and caveats: Among vaccine-associated CD4 TCRs, coverage spanned spike, with dominance at 160-218 and 743-854.

This CDR3 spans 15 amino acids. V lost 4 bases, J lost 4 bases, and 6 bases stayed unmatched. Germline-derived CDR1 and CDR2 are MDHEN and SYDVKM. Data came from immunoSEQ multiplex PCR; TCRdb stores just in-frame clones and leaves some out. The sample shows roughly 160,000 clones, roughly 94% of them seen only once. Regarding this clone: Its antigen is currently unknown.

Specimen: peripheral blood, collected on day 0 of MenACWY control vaccination. The V gene is TRBV28, the J gene TRBJ2-3; 9 bases agree with TRBD2. This sequence was found in an adult in good health. CDR3 DNA: TGTGCCAGCAGTTCGGGCGGGAGGGCCTCAGATACGCAGTATTTT. This encodes CASSSGGRASDTQYF.